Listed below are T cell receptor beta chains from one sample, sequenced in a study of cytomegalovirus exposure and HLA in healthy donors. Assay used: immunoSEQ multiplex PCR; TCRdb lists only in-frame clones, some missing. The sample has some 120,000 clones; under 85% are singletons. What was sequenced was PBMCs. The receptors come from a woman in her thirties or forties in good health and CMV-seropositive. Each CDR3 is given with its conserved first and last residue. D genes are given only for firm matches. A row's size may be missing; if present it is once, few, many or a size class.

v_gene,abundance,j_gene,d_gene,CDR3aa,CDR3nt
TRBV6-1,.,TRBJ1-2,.,CASSHGQYYGCTF,TGTGCCAGCAGTCACGGACAGTACTATGGCTGCACCTTC
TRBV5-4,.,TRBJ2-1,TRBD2,CASSPRAGGYNEQFF,TGTGCCAGCAGCCCCCGGGCGGGGGGATACAATGAGCAGTTCTTC
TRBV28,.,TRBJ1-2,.,CAVEGGNYGYTF,TGTGCCGTGGAGGGAGGTAACTATGGCTACACCTTC
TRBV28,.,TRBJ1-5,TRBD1,CASSPPTGAYSNQPQHF,TGTGCCAGCAGTCCGCCGACAGGGGCCTATAGCAATCAGCCCCAGCATTTT
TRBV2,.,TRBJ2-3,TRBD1,CASSVTGWDTQYF,TGTGCCAGCAGTGTGACAGGGTGGGATACGCAGTATTTT
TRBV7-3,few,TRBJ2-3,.,CASSRENTDTQYF,TGTGCCAGCAGTCGGGAGAACACAGATACGCAGTATTTT
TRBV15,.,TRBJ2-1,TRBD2,CATSRDGPGGAEQFF,TGTGCCACCAGCAGAGATGGGCCGGGAGGAGCTGAGCAGTTCTTC
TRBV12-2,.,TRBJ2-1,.,CASRFDRWTEQFF,TGTGCAAGTCGCTTTGATCGATGGACAGAGCAGTTCTTC
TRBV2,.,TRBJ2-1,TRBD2,CASSEEMAGVGGEQFF,TGTGCCAGCAGTGAAGAGATGGCGGGAGTAGGAGGTGAGCAGTTCTTC
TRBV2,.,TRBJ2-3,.,CASSDSVTTDTQYF,TGTGCCAGCAGTGACAGTGTCACCACAGATACGCAGTATTTT
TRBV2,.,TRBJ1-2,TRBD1,CASNGQGGNYGYTF,TGTGCCAGCAACGGACAGGGAGGGAACTATGGCTACACCTTC
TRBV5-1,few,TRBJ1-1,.,CASSPGSILHTEAFF,TGCGCCAGCAGCCCAGGTTCGATCCTCCACACTGAAGCTTTCTTT
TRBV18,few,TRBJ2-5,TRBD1,CASSNRGETQYF,TGTGCCAGCTCCAACAGGGGTGAGACCCAGTACTTC
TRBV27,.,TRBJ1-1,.,CASSSPKQALEAFF,TGTGCCAGCAGTTCCCCCAAACAGGCGCTTGAAGCTTTCTTT
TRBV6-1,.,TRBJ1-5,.,CASSEVLAGPQPQHF,TGTGCCAGCAGTGAAGTTTTAGCAGGGCCTCAGCCCCAGCATTTT
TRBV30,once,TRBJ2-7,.,CAWSGPKGVNYEQYF,TGTGCCTGGAGTGGACCCAAGGGGGTCAACTACGAGCAGTACTTC
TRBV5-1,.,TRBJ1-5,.,CASARGITGLEPQHF,TGCGCCAGCGCCCGGGGGATCACGGGCTTGGAGCCCCAGCATTTT
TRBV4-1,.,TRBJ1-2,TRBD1,CASSRQGDYGYTF,TGCGCCAGCAGTAGACAGGGTGACTATGGCTACACCTTC
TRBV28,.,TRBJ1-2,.,CASSSGNYGYTF,TGTGCCAGCAGTTCAGGGAACTATGGCTACACCTTC
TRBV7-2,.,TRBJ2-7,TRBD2,CASRRSGSSYEQYF,TGTGCCAGCAGGCGGAGCGGGAGTTCCTACGAGCAGTACTTC
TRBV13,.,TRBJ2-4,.,CASSPRGSGLDIQYF,TGTGCCAGCAGCCCCCGAGGTAGCGGATTGGACATTCAGTACTTC
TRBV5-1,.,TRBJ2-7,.,CASSLVAERTHEQYF,TGCGCCAGCAGCTTGGTGGCGGAGCGGACCCACGAGCAGTACTTC
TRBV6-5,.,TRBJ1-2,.,CASTPREDINYGYTF,TGTGCCAGCACCCCCAGAGAAGACATTAACTATGGCTACACCTTC
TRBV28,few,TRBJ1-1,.,CASSFERAFF,TGTGCCAGCAGTTTTGAGCGGGCTTTCTTT
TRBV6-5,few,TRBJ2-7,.,CASSYHYEQYF,TGTGCCAGCAGTTACCACTATGAGCAGTACTTC
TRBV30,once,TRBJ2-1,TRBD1,CAWRLQGAYNEQFF,TGTGCCTGGAGATTACAGGGGGCTTACAATGAGCAGTTCTTC
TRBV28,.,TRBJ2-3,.,CASSSSHTQYF,TGTGCCAGCAGTTCCTCCCATACGCAGTATTTT
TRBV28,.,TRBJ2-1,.,CASTETGRSSYNEQFF,TGTGCCAGCACCGAGACAGGGAGGAGTTCCTACAATGAGCAGTTCTTC
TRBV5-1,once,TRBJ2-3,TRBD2,CASSRVAGASTDTQYF,TGCGCCAGCAGCCGAGTAGCGGGGGCAAGCACAGATACGCAGTATTTT
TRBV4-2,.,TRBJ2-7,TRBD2,CASSPLAGGPDEQYF,TGTGCCAGCAGTCCCCTAGCGGGAGGGCCTGACGAGCAGTACTTC
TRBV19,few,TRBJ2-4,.,CASSDLRQVPTIQYF,TGTGCCAGTAGTGACCTCCGACAGGTCCCGACCATTCAGTACTTC
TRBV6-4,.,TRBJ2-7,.,CATSHGGTPNYEQYF,TGTGCCACTTCCCATGGCGGGACCCCCAACTACGAGCAGTACTTC
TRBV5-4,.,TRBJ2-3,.,CASSSFRLPKTDTQYF,TGTGCCAGCAGCTCTTTCCGACTACCGAAGACAGATACGCAGTATTTT
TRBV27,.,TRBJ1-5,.,CASTPLSAGPRQPQHF,TGTGCCAGCACCCCGCTGTCAGCAGGCCCCCGTCAGCCCCAGCATTTT
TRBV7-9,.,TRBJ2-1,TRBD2,CASSLVQRENEQFF,TGTGCCAGCAGCTTAGTACAGCGGGAGAATGAGCAGTTCTTC
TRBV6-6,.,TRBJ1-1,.,CASTLGGANTEAFF,TGTGCCAGCACATTGGGGGGGGCGAACACTGAAGCTTTCTTT
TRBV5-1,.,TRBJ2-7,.,CASSSRARDYEQYF,TGCGCCAGCAGCAGCCGGGCCCGGGACTACGAGCAGTACTTC
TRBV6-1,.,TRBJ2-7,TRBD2,CASSSFSGSSYEQYF,TGTGCCAGCAGCTCCTTTAGCGGGAGCTCCTACGAGCAGTACTTC
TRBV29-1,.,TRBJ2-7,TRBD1,CSVVGTGSSLLYEQYF,TGCAGCGTTGTGGGGACAGGGTCATCCCTCCTCTACGAGCAGTACTTC
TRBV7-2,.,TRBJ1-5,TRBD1,CASSLQTGGGQPQHF,TGTGCCAGCAGCTTACAAACAGGGGGAGGCCAGCCCCAGCATTTT
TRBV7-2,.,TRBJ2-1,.,CASSKQGISEQFF,TGTGCCAGCAGCAAACAGGGTATCAGTGAGCAGTTCTTC
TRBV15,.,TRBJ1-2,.,CATSRDTNYGYTF,TGTGCCACCAGCAGAGACACTAACTATGGCTACACCTTC
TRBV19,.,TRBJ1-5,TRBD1,CASRQARDRGYQPQHF,TGTGCCAGTAGGCAAGCTCGGGACAGGGGTTATCAGCCCCAGCATTTT
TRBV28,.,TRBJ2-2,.,CASSLYGVRGGELFF,TGTGCCAGCAGTTTGTACGGGGTCAGGGGCGGGGAGCTGTTTTTT
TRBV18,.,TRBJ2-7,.,CASSPSLEELSEQYF,TGTGCCAGCTCACCATCCCTCGAGGAGTTGAGCGAGCAGTACTTC
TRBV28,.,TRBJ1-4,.,CASSLMGSEGEKLFF,TGTGCCAGCAGTTTAATGGGCAGTGAGGGTGAAAAACTGTTTTTT
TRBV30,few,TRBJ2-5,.,CAWREWAETQYF,TGTGCCTGGCGGGAGTGGGCAGAGACCCAGTACTTC
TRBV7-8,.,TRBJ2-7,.,CASSLFGRGPWYF,TGTGCCAGCAGCTTATTCGGCAGGGGACCATGGTACTTC
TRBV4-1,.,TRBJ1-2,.,CASTQVGRGRYGYTF,TGCGCCAGCACCCAAGTTGGGAGGGGAAGGTATGGCTACACCTTC
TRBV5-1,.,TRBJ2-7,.,CASSVWENNEQYF,TGCGCCAGCAGCGTCTGGGAGAATAACGAGCAGTACTTC
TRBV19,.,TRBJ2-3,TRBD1,CASALQGGLSDTQYF,TGTGCCAGCGCATTACAGGGGGGTTTGTCAGATACGCAGTATTTT